This is a list of T cell receptor beta chains from one sample in a study of siplizumab effects on memory and regulatory T cells. Method: immunoSEQ multiplex PCR; TCRdb's copy keeps in-frame clones and lacks some. The table includes 95,000 to 100,000 clones, 80% to 95% detected once. Material for sequencing was non-Treg CD4+ T cells sorted from blood. The receptors shown here come from a human donor in good health. Each CDR3 is given with its conserved first and last residue. The D gene is left open where the match is weak. A row's size may be missing; if present it is once, few, many or a size class.

size,V,J,D,DNA,CDR3
.,TRBV7-9,TRBJ1-1,TRBD1,TGTGCCAGCAGGCCTGGGACAGCGAACACTGAAGCTTTCTTT,CASRPGTANTEAFF
.,TRBV5-4,TRBJ2-1,TRBD2,TGTGCCAGCAGCTTACCCGCGGGAGGATCCTACAATGAGCAGTTCTTC,CASSLPAGGSYNEQFF
.,TRBV6-6,TRBJ2-7,.,TGTGCCAGCAGTTCGGGGTCCTACGAGCAGTACTTC,CASSSGSYEQYF
.,TRBV19,TRBJ1-4,.,TGTGCCAGCCGTATCTTCAGCTCTCCTAATGAAAAACTGTTTTTT,CASRIFSSPNEKLFF
.,TRBV9,TRBJ1-1,.,TGTGCCAGCAGCGTAGGGTTGATCGGCGGTTACACTGAAGCTTTCTTT,CASSVGLIGGYTEAFF
.,TRBV11-3,TRBJ2-7,TRBD1,TGTGCCAGCAGCTACGGGACAGGGTATAACGAGCAGTACTTC,CASSYGTGYNEQYF
.,TRBV10-3,TRBJ2-3,.,TGTGCCATCAGTGTAGATACGCAGTATTTT,CAISVDTQYF
.,TRBV19,TRBJ2-3,.,TGTGCCACCTCGCCGGGGATTGATACGCAGTATTTT,CATSPGIDTQYF
.,TRBV30,TRBJ2-7,TRBD2,TGTGCCTGGAGTGTTGGTCGTCGAATAGCGGGAGTCGGCGAGCAGTACTTC,CAWSVGRRIAGVGEQYF
.,TRBV29-1,TRBJ2-7,.,TGCAGCGTTGGGAGCCACAGGGAGTACGAGCAGTACTTC,CSVGSHREYEQYF
.,TRBV4-3,TRBJ2-7,.,TGCGCCAGCAGCCAGGGAGTGGGGACCCTGAGCCGATACGAGCAGTACTTC,CASSQGVGTLSRYEQYF
.,TRBV28,TRBJ1-2,.,TGTGCCAGCAGTTCCGGGGGGGCCCCAAACTATGGCTACACCTTC,CASSSGGAPNYGYTF
.,TRBV14,TRBJ2-5,TRBD2,TGTGCCAGCAGCCGGACTAGCGGGAGGGCCTCTGAGACCCAGTACTTC,CASSRTSGRASETQYF
.,TRBV9,TRBJ2-5,.,TGTGCCAGCTCGGACTGGGGGCAAGAGACCCAGTACTTC,CASSDWGQETQYF
.,TRBV5-4,TRBJ2-5,.,TGTGCCAGCAGCAGGGGAGGACAAGAGACCCAGTACTTC,CASSRGGQETQYF
.,TRBV19,TRBJ1-2,TRBD1,TGTGCCAGTAGCCTCCGGGACAGGGAAGGGATCACCTTC,CASSLRDREGITF
.,TRBV28,TRBJ2-7,TRBD2,TGTGCCAGCAGAAAGAGGACTAGCGGGAGTCGCTACGAGCAGTACTTC,CASRKRTSGSRYEQYF
.,TRBV7-9,TRBJ1-3,.,TGTGCCAGCAGCTTGCGGTCTGGAAACACCATATATTTT,CASSLRSGNTIYF
.,TRBV2,TRBJ1-4,TRBD1,TGTGCCAGCAGTGAAGGGCTAGGGACAGGGTATGAAAAACTGTTTTTT,CASSEGLGTGYEKLFF
.,TRBV7-6,TRBJ2-3,.,TGTGCCAGCAGCTCAGACCACGCACCGGGACCAGCCACAGATACGCAGTATTTT,CASSSDHAPGPATDTQYF
.,TRBV7-9,TRBJ2-2,.,TGTGCCAGCAGCTTAGAGTCCGGGGAGCTGTTTTTT,CASSLESGELFF
.,TRBV10-3,TRBJ2-7,TRBD1,TGTGCCAGCGGAGGACAGGGTGGCTACGAGCAGTACTTC,CASGGQGGYEQYF
.,TRBV30,TRBJ1-2,TRBD1,TGTGCCTGGACAGGGGGCGCGGGCTACACCTTC,CAWTGGAGYTF
.,TRBV6-5,TRBJ1-4,TRBD1,TGTGCCAGCAGCCGTCGGGACAGGGCGGAAAAACTGTTTTTT,CASSRRDRAEKLFF
.,TRBV27,TRBJ2-5,.,TGTGCCAGCAGCCCGACATCAACGGGAGAAGAGACCCAGTACTTC,CASSPTSTGEETQYF
.,TRBV5-1,TRBJ2-5,.,TGCGCCAGCAGCTTGGCCAGCGGCAACCAAGAGACCCAGTACTTC,CASSLASGNQETQYF
.,TRBV28,TRBJ2-7,.,TGTGCCAGCAGTTTAAGATACTACGAGCAGTACTTC,CASSLRYYEQYF
.,TRBV5-4,TRBJ2-7,.,TGTGCCAGCAGCTTGTGGGTAGTGGGCAGTCACGAGCAGTACTTC,CASSLWVVGSHEQYF
.,TRBV4-2,TRBJ1-1,TRBD1,TGTGCCAGCAGCCAGGACGGGACAGGGGTTGGTTTCTTT,CASSQDGTGVGFF
.,TRBV5-5,TRBJ2-3,.,TGTGCCAGCAGCAGGTTCCCCTCGGATACGCAGTATTTT,CASSRFPSDTQYF
once,TRBV4-3,TRBJ2-4,.,TGCGCCAGCAGCCAGCGGGGACAGTGGAAAAACATTCAGTACTTC,CASSQRGQWKNIQYF
.,TRBV19,TRBJ2-7,TRBD2,TGTGCCAGTAGTATCACTAGCGGCTACGAGCAGTACTTC,CASSITSGYEQYF
.,TRBV7-9,TRBJ2-5,.,TGTGCCAGCAGCTTTAACAGGGTTGGGGAGACCCAGTACTTC,CASSFNRVGETQYF
.,TRBV2,TRBJ1-2,.,TGTGCCAGCAGTGAACTTCGGGGGGCAGGGCTAAAAGGCTACACCTTC,CASSELRGAGLKGYTF
.,TRBV19,TRBJ2-1,.,TGTGCCAGTAGTATGGGTTTGAAGACCGGTTTTGTTAGGAATGAGCAGTTCTTC,CASSMGLKTGFVRNEQFF
.,TRBV5-1,TRBJ2-3,.,TGCGCCAGCAGCTTGGAGCGCCATAGCACAGATACGCAGTATTTT,CASSLERHSTDTQYF